The clone carrying this TCR beta chain was seen many times. Its antigen is undetermined. TCRdb independently ran MiXCR on the multiplex PCR reads; one entry per CDR3 protein. The repertoire holds over 200,000 distinct CDR3 sequences, with around 35% as singletons. Samples came from axillary lymph nodes draining the breast cancer. Germline V gives CDR1 LNHDA, CDR2 SQIVND (reference sequence). There are 16 residues in the CDR3. The trim removed 3 bases at V and 9 bases at J, leaving 17 bases unmatched. The record originates from a study of breast tumors, draining lymph nodes, adjacent tissues. Study results and caveats: The data were judged consistent with most tumor T cells coming from lymph node and expanding in tumor. Tumor repertoires ranked between lymph nodes and nontumor tissue in diversity, with V and J gene preferences.

The chain employs TRBV19 and TRBJ2-7; 7 bases are shared with TRBD1. This clonotype was obtained from a female donor with breast cancer. Some clones in this sample may be carry-over from other donors' samples. Input material: axillary lymph node tissue. The CDR3 loop reads CASSIVPRGRALGQYF. The CDR3 bases are TGTGCCAGTAGTATCGTACCGAGGGGGCGCGCACTAGGGCAGTACTTC.